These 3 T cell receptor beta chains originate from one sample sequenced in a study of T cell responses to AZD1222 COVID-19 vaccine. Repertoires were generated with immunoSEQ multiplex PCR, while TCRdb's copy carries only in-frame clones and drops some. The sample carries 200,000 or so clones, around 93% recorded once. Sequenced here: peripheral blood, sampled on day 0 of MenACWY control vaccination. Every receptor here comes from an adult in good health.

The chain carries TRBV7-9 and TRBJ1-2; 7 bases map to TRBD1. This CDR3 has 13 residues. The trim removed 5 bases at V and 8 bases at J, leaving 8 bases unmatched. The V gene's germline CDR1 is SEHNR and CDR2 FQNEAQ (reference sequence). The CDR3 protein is CASSRDRAWGYTF. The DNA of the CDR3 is TGTGCCAGCAGCCGCGACAGGGCCTGGGGCTACACCTTC.

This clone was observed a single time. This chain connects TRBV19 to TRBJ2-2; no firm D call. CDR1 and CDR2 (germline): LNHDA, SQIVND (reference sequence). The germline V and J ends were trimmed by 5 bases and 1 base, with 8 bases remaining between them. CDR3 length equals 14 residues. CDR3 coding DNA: TGTGCCAGTAGTGTCATAGTGAACACCGGGGAGCTGTTTTTT. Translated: CASSVIVNTGELFF.

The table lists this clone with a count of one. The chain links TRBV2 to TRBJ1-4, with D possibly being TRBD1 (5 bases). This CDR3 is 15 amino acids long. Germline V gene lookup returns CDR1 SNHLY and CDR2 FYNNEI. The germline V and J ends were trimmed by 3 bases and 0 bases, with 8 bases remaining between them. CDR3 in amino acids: CASSDRGATNEKLFF. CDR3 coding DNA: TGTGCCAGCAGTGATCGGGGGGCAACTAATGAAAAACTGTTTTTT. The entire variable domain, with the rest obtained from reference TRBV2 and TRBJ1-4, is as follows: EPEVTQTPSHQVTQMGQEVILRCVPISNHLYFYWYRQILGQKVEFLVSFYNNEISEKSEIFDDQFSVERPDGSNFTLKIRSTKLEDSAMYFCASSDRGATNEKLFFGSGTQLSVL.